The 7 T cell receptor beta chains below come from one sample, sequenced in a study of lymphopenia after photon versus proton radiotherapy. Clones were sequenced by immunoSEQ multiplex PCR, and TCRdb holds only the in-frame ones, with some missing. The sample contains about 68,000 clones, roughly 90% of which appear only once. Sequenced here: peripheral blood, sampled from a patient treated with photon-based radiotherapy. The source is a woman between 65 and 79 years old with pancreatic cancer.

The V gene is TRBV6-5, the J gene TRBJ2-5, with D possibly TRBD2 on 6 matching bases. Deletions cut 6 bases from V and 1 base from J, with 15 bases between. Germline CDR1 MNHEY, CDR2 SVGAGI. This CDR3 is 15 amino acids long. CDR3 DNA: TGTGCCAGCAGATCGCCCGGAGCGGGCCAAGAGACCCAGTACTTC. This translates into CASRSPGAGQETQYF.

The chain uses TRBV6-5 and TRBJ2-7; D gene uncertain. This CDR3 region has 14 residues. Between the trimmed V and J ends, which lost 0 bases and 2 bases, there was a span of 8 bases. Germline loops: CDR1 MNHEY, CDR2 SVGAGI. The CDR3 sequence: CASSYSSLAYEQYF. CDR3 in DNA: TGTGCCAGCAGTTACTCGAGTCTAGCCTACGAGCAGTACTTC.

V and J are TRBV2 and TRBJ1-2; perhaps TRBD1 as D (6 bases). CDR3 length: 12 residues. Looked up from germline, CDR1 is SNHLY and CDR2 is FYNNEI. V lost 4 bases and J 4 bases, leaving 7 bases between the germline ends. In DNA form, the CDR3 reads TGTGCCAGCAGTGGACAGGTCTATGGCTACACCTTC. Its translation: CASSGQVYGYTF.

V and J are TRBV4-2 and TRBJ2-2, with 7 bases matching TRBD1. Germline V gene sequence: CDR1 LGHNA, CDR2 YNFKEQ. Unmatched junction bases numbered 5, after V lost 1 base and J lost 0 bases. This CDR3 is 17 amino acids long. The CDR3 DNA sequence: TGTGCCAGCAGCCAAGCTCGAGACAGGGCGAACACCGGGGAGCTGTTTTTT. It translates to CASSQARDRANTGELFF.

The rearrangement joins TRBV7-9 to TRBJ1-1; D not certain. V lost 3 bases, J lost 4 bases, and 12 bases lay in between. The CDR3 contains 14 residues. Per the germline V gene, CDR1 is SEHNR and CDR2 is FQNEAQ (reference sequence). This CDR3 is CASSLESGGTEAFF. The DNA for the CDR3 is TGTGCCAGCAGCTTGGAATCTGGTGGCACTGAAGCTTTCTTT.

The V call is TRBV5-1, the J call TRBJ1-2; the match to TRBD1 covers 7 bases. Trimming took 0 bases from V and 0 from J; bases not matched to a gene: 2. This CDR3 spans 15 amino acids. Germline V gene data show CDR1 as SGHRS and CDR2 as YFSETQ. The DNA for the CDR3 is TGCGCCAGCAGCTTGGGTGGGACAGCTAACTATGGCTACACCTTC. It specifies CASSLGGTANYGYTF.

The rearrangement links TRBV6-1 to TRBJ2-7; D not certain. Trimming stripped 2 bases from V and 4 bases from J, with 9 bases between. The germline gives CDR1 MNHNS, CDR2 SASEGT. The CDR3 has 13 residues. DNA for the CDR3: TGTGCCAGCAGTGAATCTGTGTTATACGAGCAGTACTTC. Translation: CASSESVLYEQYF.